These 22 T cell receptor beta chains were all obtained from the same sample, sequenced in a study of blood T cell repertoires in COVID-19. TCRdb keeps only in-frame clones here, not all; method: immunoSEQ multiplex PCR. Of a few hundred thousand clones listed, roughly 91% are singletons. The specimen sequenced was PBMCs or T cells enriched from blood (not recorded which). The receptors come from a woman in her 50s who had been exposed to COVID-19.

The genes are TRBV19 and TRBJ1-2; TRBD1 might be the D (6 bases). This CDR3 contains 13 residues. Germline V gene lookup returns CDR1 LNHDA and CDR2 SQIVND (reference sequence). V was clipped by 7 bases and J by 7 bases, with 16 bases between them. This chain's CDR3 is CASTPDRTIGYTF. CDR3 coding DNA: TGTGCCAGTACCCCGGACAGAACTATTGGCTACACCTTC.

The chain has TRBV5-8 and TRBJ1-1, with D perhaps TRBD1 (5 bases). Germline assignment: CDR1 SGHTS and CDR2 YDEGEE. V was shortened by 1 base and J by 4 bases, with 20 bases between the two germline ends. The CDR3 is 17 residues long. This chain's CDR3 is CASSLIYMWGGFTEAFF. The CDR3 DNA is TGTGCCAGCAGCTTGATTTACATGTGGGGCGGATTCACTGAAGCTTTCTTT.

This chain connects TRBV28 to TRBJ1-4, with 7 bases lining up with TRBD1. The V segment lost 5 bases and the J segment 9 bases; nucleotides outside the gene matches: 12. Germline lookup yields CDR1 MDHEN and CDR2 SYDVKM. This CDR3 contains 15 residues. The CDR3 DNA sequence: TGTGCCAGCAGTGCGACCAGGGGGATTTGGAAAAAACTGTTTTTT. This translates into CASSATRGIWKKLFF.

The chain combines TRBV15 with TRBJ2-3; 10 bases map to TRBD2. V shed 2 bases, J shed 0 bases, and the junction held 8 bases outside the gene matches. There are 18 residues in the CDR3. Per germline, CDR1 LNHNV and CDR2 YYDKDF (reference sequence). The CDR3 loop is CATSRPQPLAGSTDTQYF. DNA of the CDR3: TGTGCCACCAGCAGACCTCAGCCACTAGCGGGGAGCACAGATACGCAGTATTTT.

The CDR3, as DNA: TGTGCCAGTAGTATAGTTAGCACGAGCAATCAGCCCCAGCATTTT. As protein: CASSIVSTSNQPQHF. V gene TRBV19 combines with J gene TRBJ1-5; no definite D call. The CDR3 is 15 residues long. Per the germline V gene, CDR1 is LNHDA and CDR2 is SQIVND (reference sequence). The V gene lost 1 base and the J gene lost 1 base, with 8 bases spanning the gap.

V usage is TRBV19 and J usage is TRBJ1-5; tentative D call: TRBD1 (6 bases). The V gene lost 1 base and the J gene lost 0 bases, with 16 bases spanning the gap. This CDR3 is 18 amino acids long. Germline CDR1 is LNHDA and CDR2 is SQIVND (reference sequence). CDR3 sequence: CASSIGGPNRASNQPQHF. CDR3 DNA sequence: TGTGCCAGTAGTATAGGGGGACCCAACAGGGCTAGCAATCAGCCCCAGCATTTT.

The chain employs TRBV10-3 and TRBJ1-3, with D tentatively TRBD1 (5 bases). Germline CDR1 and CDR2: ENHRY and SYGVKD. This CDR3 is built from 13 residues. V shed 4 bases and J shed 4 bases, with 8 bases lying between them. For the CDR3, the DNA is TGTGCCATCAGTGGCGGGGCAGGAAACACCATATATTTT. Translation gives CAISGGAGNTIYF.

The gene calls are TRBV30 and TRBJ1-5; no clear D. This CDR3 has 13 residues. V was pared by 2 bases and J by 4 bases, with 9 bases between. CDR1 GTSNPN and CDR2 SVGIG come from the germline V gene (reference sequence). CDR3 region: CAWSPEGNQPQHF. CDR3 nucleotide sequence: TGTGCCTGGAGTCCGGAGGGTAATCAGCCCCAGCATTTT.

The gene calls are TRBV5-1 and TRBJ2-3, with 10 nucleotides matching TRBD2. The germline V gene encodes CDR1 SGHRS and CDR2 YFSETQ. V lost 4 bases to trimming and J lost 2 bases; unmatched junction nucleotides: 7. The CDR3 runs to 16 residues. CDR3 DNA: TGCGCCAGCAGCCGCCAACTAGCGGGGCTCACAGATACGCAGTATTTT. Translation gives CASSRQLAGLTDTQYF.

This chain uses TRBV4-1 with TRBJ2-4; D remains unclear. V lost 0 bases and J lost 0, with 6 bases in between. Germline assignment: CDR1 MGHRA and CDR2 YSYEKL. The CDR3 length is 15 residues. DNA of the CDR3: TGCGCCAGCAGCCAAGACAGACTAGCCAAAAACATTCAGTACTTC. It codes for CASSQDRLAKNIQYF.

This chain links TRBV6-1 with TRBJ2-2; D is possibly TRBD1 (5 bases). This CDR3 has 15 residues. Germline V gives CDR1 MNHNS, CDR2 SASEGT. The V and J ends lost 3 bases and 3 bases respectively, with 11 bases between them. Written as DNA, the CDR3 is TGTGCCAGCAGTGAGAGACAGTCCTACACCGGGGAGCTGTTTTTT. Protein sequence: CASSERQSYTGELFF.

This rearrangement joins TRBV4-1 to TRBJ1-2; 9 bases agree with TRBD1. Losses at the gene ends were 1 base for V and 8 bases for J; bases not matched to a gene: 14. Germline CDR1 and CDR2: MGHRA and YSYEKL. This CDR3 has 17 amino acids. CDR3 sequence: CASSQGWVNRGQHGYTF. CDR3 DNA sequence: TGCGCCAGCAGCCAAGGTTGGGTGAACAGGGGGCAGCACGGCTACACCTTC.

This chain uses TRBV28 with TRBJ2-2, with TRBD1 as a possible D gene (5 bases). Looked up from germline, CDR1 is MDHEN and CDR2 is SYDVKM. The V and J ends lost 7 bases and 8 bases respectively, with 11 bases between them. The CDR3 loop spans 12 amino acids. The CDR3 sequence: CASMGQGGELFF. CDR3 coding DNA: TGTGCCAGCATGGGCCAGGGTGGGGAGCTGTTTTTT.

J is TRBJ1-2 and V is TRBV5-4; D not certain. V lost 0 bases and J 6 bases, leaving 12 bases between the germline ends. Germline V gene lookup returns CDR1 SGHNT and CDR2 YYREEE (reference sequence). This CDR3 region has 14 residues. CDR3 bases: TGTGCCAGCAGCTTGGATAGAGGGATCCATGGCTACACCTTC. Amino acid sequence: CASSLDRGIHGYTF.

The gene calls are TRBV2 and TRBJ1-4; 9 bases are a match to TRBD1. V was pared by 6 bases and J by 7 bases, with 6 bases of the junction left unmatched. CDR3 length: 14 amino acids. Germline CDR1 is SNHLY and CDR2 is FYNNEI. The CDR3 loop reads CASRETGGIEKLFF. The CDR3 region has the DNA TGTGCCAGCAGGGAGACAGGGGGGATTGAAAAACTGTTTTTT. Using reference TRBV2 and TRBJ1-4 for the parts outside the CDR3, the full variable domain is EPEVTQTPSHQVTQMGQEVILRCVPISNHLYFYWYRQILGQKVEFLVSFYNNEISEKSEIFDDQFSVERPDGSNFTLKIRSTKLEDSAMYFCASRETGGIEKLFFGSGTQLSVL.

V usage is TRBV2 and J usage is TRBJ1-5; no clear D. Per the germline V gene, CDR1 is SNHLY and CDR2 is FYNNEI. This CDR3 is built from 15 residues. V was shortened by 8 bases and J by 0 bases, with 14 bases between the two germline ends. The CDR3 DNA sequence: TGTGCCAGCTGTTGCGGGTCCGATAGCAATCAGCCCCAGCATTTT. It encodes CASCCGSDSNQPQHF.

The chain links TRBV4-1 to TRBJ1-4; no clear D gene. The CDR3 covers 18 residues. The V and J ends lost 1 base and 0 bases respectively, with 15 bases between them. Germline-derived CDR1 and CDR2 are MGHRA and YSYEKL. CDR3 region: CASSQVFPERSTNEKLFF. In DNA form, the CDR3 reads TGCGCCAGCAGCCAAGTTTTTCCCGAGCGGTCAACTAATGAAAAACTGTTTTTT.

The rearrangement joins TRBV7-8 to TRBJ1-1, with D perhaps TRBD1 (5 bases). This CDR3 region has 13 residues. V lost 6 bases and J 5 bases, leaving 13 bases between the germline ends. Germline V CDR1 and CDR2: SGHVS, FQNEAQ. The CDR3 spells CASRETGVTEAFF. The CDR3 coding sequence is TGTGCCAGCAGAGAAACAGGAGTTACTGAAGCTTTCTTT.

The DNA for the CDR3 is TGTGCCAGCAGCCCAACAGGGTTGGGGGCCGGAAACACCATATATTTT. This translates into CASSPTGLGAGNTIYF. The rearrangement links TRBV13 to TRBJ1-3; tentative D call: TRBD1 (6 bases). The CDR3 runs to 16 residues. Germline values: CDR1 PRHDT, CDR2 FYEKMQ (reference sequence). With 5 bases removed from V and 4 bases from J, the gap between germline ends came to 18 bases.

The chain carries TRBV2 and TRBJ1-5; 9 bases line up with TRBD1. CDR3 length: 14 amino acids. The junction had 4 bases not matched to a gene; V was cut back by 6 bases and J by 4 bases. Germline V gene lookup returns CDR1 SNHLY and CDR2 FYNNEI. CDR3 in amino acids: CASSAGTGNQPQHF. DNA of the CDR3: TGTGCCAGCAGCGCCGGGACAGGGAATCAGCCCCAGCATTTT.

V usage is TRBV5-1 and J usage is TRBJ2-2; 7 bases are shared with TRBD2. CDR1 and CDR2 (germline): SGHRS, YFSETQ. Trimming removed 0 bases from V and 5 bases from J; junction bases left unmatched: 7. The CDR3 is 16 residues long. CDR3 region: CASSLGSGGVTGELFF. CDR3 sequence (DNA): TGCGCCAGCAGCTTGGGCTCGGGGGGAGTAACCGGGGAGCTGTTTTTT. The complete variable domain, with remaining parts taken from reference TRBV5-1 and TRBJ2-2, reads KAGVTQTPRYLIKTRGQQVTLSCSPISGHRSVSWYQQTPGQGLQFLFEYFSETQRNKGNFPGRFSGRQFSNSRSEMNVSTLELGDSALYLCASSLGSGGVTGELFFGEGSRLTVL.

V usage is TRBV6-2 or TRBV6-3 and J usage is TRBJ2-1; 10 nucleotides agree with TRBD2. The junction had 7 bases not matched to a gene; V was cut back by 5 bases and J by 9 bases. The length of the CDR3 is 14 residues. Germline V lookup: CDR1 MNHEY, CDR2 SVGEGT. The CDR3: CASSRPAGGLEQFF. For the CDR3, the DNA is TGTGCCAGCAGTCGTCCAGCGGGGGGGCTTGAGCAGTTCTTC.